This T cell receptor beta chain was identified during a study of OX40 agonist ivuxolimab in advanced cancers. Measured with immunoSEQ multiplex PCR; TCRdb has only the in-frame clones, and not every one. The sample carries over 80,000 clones, about nine tenths recorded once. V was shortened by 1 base and J by 10 bases, with 22 bases between the two germline ends. The CDR3 contains 15 residues. CDR1 and CDR2 from the germline V gene are GTSNPN and SVGIG (reference sequence). V usage is TRBV30 and J usage is TRBJ1-1, with D tentatively TRBD1 (6 bases). The sample consisted of CD4+ or CD8+ T cells sorted from blood, taken in a trial of the OX40 agonist ivuxolimab. The sequence came from an adult with an advanced solid tumor such as melanoma, head and neck, liver or kidney cancer. CDR3 sequence reads: CAWSGGLRGGVGAFF. Written as DNA, the CDR3 is TGTGCCTGGAGTGGGGGACTCAGGGGCGGGGTAGGAGCTTTCTTT. Full variable domain (missing parts from reference TRBV30 and TRBJ1-1): SQTIHQWPATLVQPVGSPLSLECTVEGTSNPNLYWYRQAAGRGLQLLFYSVGIGQISSEVPQNLSASRPQDRQFILSSKKLLLSDSGFYLCAWSGGLRGGVGAFFGQGTRLTVV.